These 8 T cell receptor beta chains were all obtained from the same sample, sequenced in a study of technical replicates of blood from several donors. Produced via immunoSEQ multiplex PCR; TCRdb's table is partial and in-frame only. The data contain roughly 70,000 clones, under 98% of them singletons. The sequenced material came from T cells isolated from PBMCs. The receptors were sampled from a human donor in good health.

V and J are TRBV4-1 and TRBJ2-7, with a possible D match to TRBD1 (6 bases). V was cut by 1 base and J by 4 bases, with 11 bases left in between. This CDR3 spans 14 amino acids. Looked up from germline, CDR1 is MGHRA and CDR2 is YSYEKL. CDR3 sequence: CASSQVGQKYEQYF. The CDR3, as DNA: TGCGCCAGCAGCCAAGTTGGACAGAAATACGAGCAGTACTTC.

J is TRBJ1-1 and V is TRBV29-1; D is uncertain. Germline CDR1 reads SQVTM; CDR2 reads ANQGSEA. CDR3 length: 11 residues. Trimming pared 8 bases from V and 1 base from J, leaving 8 bases between. CDR3 DNA: TGCAGCTTAGTTAAGAACACTGAAGCTTTCTTT. Encoded protein: CSLVKNTEAFF.

The chain employs TRBV28 and TRBJ2-1; TRBD2 agrees at 13 bases. The CDR3 loop spans 15 amino acids. In germline, CDR1 is MDHEN, CDR2 SYDVKM. The V and J ends lost 6 bases and 9 bases, in that order; junction bases with no gene match: 8. The CDR3, as DNA: TGTGCCAGCAGATATACTAGCGGGAGGGCCGGTGAGCAGTTCTTC. Amino acid sequence: CASRYTSGRAGEQFF.

The rearrangement joins TRBV29-1 to TRBJ2-7; 7 bases match TRBD2. V shed 5 bases and J 2 bases; nucleotides not matched to a gene: 6. The germline CDR1 and CDR2 sequences are SQVTM and ANQGSEA. CDR3 length equals 13 residues. The CDR3 here is CSVTSSGPYEQYF. In nucleotides, the CDR3 is TGCAGCGTTACGTCTAGCGGCCCCTACGAGCAGTACTTC.

For this clone: The CDR3 ends on some other residue instead of the conserved phenylalanine or tryptophan, so this is likely a read error. This chain uses TRBV30 with TRBJ2-3; D uncertain. Germline lookup yields CDR1 GTSNPN and CDR2 SVGIG (reference sequence). This CDR3 region has 11 residues. Trimming cost V 4 bases and J 1 base, with 3 bases left between them. The CDR3 here is CAWIGTDTQYL. CDR3 coding DNA: TGTGCCTGGATCGGCACAGATACGCAGTATCTT.

CDR3 nucleotides: TGTGCCAGCAGTTTCGGGGACAGCTCCTACAATGAGCAGTTCTTC. Encoded protein: CASSFGDSSYNEQFF. J is TRBJ2-1 and V is TRBV27; 7 bases agree with TRBD1. The CDR3 runs to 15 residues. V gave up 3 bases and J gave up 0 bases; unmatched junction bases: 2. CDR1 MNHEY and CDR2 SMNVEV come from the germline V gene (reference sequence).

J is TRBJ2-2 and V is TRBV28; 8 bases match TRBD2. CDR1 is MDHEN, CDR2 SYDVKM, per germline. Trimming took 7 bases from V and 1 from J; bases not matched to a gene: 5. The CDR3 extends over 15 amino acids. This chain's CDR3 is CASTSGSLNTGELFF. CDR3 coding DNA: TGTGCCAGCACCAGCGGGAGCTTGAACACCGGGGAGCTGTTTTTT.

This clone appeared a single time. J is TRBJ2-3 and V is TRBV7-2, with a weak D call TRBD2 (6 bases). This CDR3 has 16 residues. The germline V gene has CDR1 SGHTA and CDR2 FQGNSA. The germline V and J ends were trimmed by 6 bases and 5 bases, with 21 bases remaining between them. The CDR3 DNA reads as TGTGCCAGCAGTCAAGAAAGTAGAGGAGGGAAAGATACGCAGTATTTT. Its protein product is CASSQESRGGKDTQYF. The whole variable domain, remainder taken from reference TRBV7-2 and TRBJ2-3, is GAGVSQSPSNKVTEKGKDVELRCDPISGHTALYWYRQSLGQGLEFLIYFQGNSAPDKSGLPSDRFSAERTGGSVSTLTIQRTQQEDSAVYLCASSQESRGGKDTQYFGPGTRLTVL.